The 12 T cell receptor beta chains presented below share a single source sample, sequenced in a study of control samples from healthy donors and cancer patients. Clones were sequenced by immunoSEQ multiplex PCR, and TCRdb holds only the in-frame ones, with some missing. This sample has tens of thousands of clones, with around 86% found just once. Sequencing was performed on PBMCs. These receptors were taken from a woman aged 45-60 years with colorectal cancer.

The sample holds a few counts of this clone. The chain has TRBV6-6 and TRBJ1-2; D uncertain. The germline V gene has CDR1 MNHNY and CDR2 SVGAGI (reference sequence). The CDR3 runs to 13 residues. V was trimmed by 7 bases and J by 2 bases, leaving 11 bases between them. The CDR3 sequence: CASTPRPNYGYTF. The CDR3 region has the DNA TGTGCCAGCACGCCCAGACCCAACTATGGCTACACCTTC.

CDR3 nucleotides: TGTCGAGCTCGTCCCGGGACAGGGTATCCTTATGGCTACACCTTC. Translation gives CRARPGTGYPYGYTF. The V gene is TRBV12-5, the J gene TRBJ1-2; 9 bases fit TRBD1. Germline assignment: CDR1 LGHNT and CDR2 FRNRAP. The CDR3 is 15 residues long.

The CDR3 nucleotides read TGTGCTAGTGGTAGGGGTGGCACAGATACGCAGTATTTT. This gives the protein CASGRGGTDTQYF. The rearrangement links TRBV12-5 to TRBJ2-3; TRBD1 is a possible D gene (5 bases). V was clipped by 5 bases and J by 1 base, with 7 bases between them. There are 13 residues in the CDR3. From germline, CDR1 is LGHNT and CDR2 FRNRAP.

The CDR3 DNA follows: TGTGCCAGCAGCTTGGCTGCAGGGGGCTTCTACACCATATATTTT. It encodes CASSLAAGGFYTIYF. The rearrangement uses TRBV5-5 and TRBJ1-3; TRBD1 aligns across 8 bases. Germline CDR1 and CDR2: SGHKS and YYEKEE (reference sequence). V dropped 0 bases and J dropped 8; count of bases not matched to a gene: 7. CDR3 size: 15 residues. The variable domain in full, completed from reference TRBV5-5 and TRBJ1-3, reads DAGVTQSPTHLIKTRGQQVTLRCSPISGHKSVSWYQQVLGQGPQFIFQYYEKEERGRGNFPDRFSARQFPNYSSELNVNALLLGDSALYLCASSLAAGGFYTIYFGEGSWLTVV.

Only one count was recorded for this clone. The chain links TRBV28 to TRBJ1-5; D may be TRBD1 (6 bases). The CDR3 is 14 residues long. The germline V gene encodes CDR1 MDHEN and CDR2 SYDVKM. V was trimmed by 10 bases and J by 3 bases, leaving 16 bases between them. CDR3 coding DNA: TGTGCCACCGTTGCACAGGGCCACAATCAGCCCCAGCATTTT. Amino acid sequence: CATVAQGHNQPQHF.

The CDR3 reads CASSLQGAGANVLTF. The DNA for the CDR3 is TGTGCCAGCAGCTTACAGGGTGCTGGGGCCAACGTCCTGACTTTC. The chain links TRBV5-4 to TRBJ2-6, with TRBD1 as a possible D gene (6 bases). The V and J ends lost 2 bases and 2 bases respectively, with 8 bases between them. CDR3 length equals 15 residues. Germline values: CDR1 SGHNT, CDR2 YYREEE (reference sequence).

The chain employs TRBV6-7 and TRBJ1-6; D unresolved. TRBV6-7 is marked as an open reading frame, function uncertain. Trimming pared 0 bases from V and 0 bases from J, leaving 6 bases between. This CDR3 is 16 amino acids long. CDR3 DNA sequence: TGTGCCAGCAGTTACTCGGGGAGCTCCTATAATTCACCCCTCCACTTT. It is translated as CASSYSGSSYNSPLHF.

The chain uses TRBV18 and TRBJ1-5; D unresolved. The CDR3 length is 15 residues. Germline V gene lookup returns CDR1 KGHSH and CDR2 LQKENI. Trimming took off 0 bases at V and 1 base at J, with 7 bases between the two ends. The CDR3 DNA follows: TGTGCCAGCTCACCACCGCCCGGGAGCAATCAGCCCCAGCATTTT. It yields the protein CASSPPPGSNQPQHF. Full variable domain (outside the CDR3, taken from reference TRBV18 and TRBJ1-5): NAGVMQNPRHLVRRRGQEARLRCSPMKGHSHVYWYRQLPEEGLKFMVYLQKENIIDESGMPKERFSAEFPKEGPSILRIQQVVRGDSAAYFCASSPPPGSNQPQHFGDGTRLSIL.

The V gene is TRBV10-3, the J gene TRBJ2-5, with D unresolved. Germline CDR1 and CDR2: ENHRY and SYGVKD. The CDR3 loop spans 14 amino acids. V shed 2 bases and J shed 4 bases, with 11 bases lying between them. CDR3 loop: CAISERADAETQYF. The CDR3, as DNA: TGTGCCATCAGTGAGCGGGCCGACGCAGAGACCCAGTACTTC.

The CDR3 sequence is CASSLRGFSSNTGELFF. In nucleotides, the CDR3 is TGCGCCAGCAGCTTGCGTGGTTTCAGTTCGAACACCGGGGAGCTGTTTTTT. J is TRBJ2-2 and V is TRBV5-1; D unclear. The CDR3 runs 17 residues. Per the germline V gene, CDR1 is SGHRS and CDR2 is YFSETQ. Trimming removed 1 base from V and 0 bases from J, with 13 bases in between.

This sequence joins TRBV3-1 (or the pseudogene TRBV3-2) and TRBJ1-2, with a weak D call TRBD1 (6 bases). The CDR3 is 15 amino acids. Germline V gene sequence: CDR1 LGHDT, CDR2 YNNKEL (reference sequence). V was shortened by 3 bases and J by 4 bases, with 15 bases between the two germline ends. CDR3 nucleotide sequence: TGTGCCAGCAGCCAGCGACAGGCTCTATCCTATGGCTACACCTTC. This translates into CASSQRQALSYGYTF.

This clone is classed as medium-sized. The chain recombines TRBV24-1 with TRBJ2-5; D might be TRBD2 (6 bases). Germline assignment: CDR1 KGHDR and CDR2 SFDVKD. V was clipped by 5 bases and J by 4 bases, with 19 bases between them. The CDR3 spans 16 residues. The DNA of the CDR3 is TGTGCCACCAGTGGGTCGGAGCGGGTAACCCCAGAGACCCAGTACTTC. It encodes CATSGSERVTPETQYF.